A single T cell receptor beta chain is shown here with its context. This record belongs to a study of blood T cell repertoires in COVID-19. Germline assignment: CDR1 KGHSH and CDR2 LQKENI. J gave up 4 bases and V 3 bases, and 8 bases lay outside the gene matches. The CDR3 covers 16 residues. In the study's own analysis: Nucleated cell counts were estimated from reference gene primer amplification. The protocol was immunoSEQ multiplex PCR, while the TCRdb copy is restricted to in-frame clones and leaves out a portion. D and trimming come from the DNA, and the V and J calls and clone size come from that table. The data show about 200,000 clones, with approximately 84% seen just once and about 6% held by the top ten.

This receptor was identified in a man older than 75 with acute or convalescent COVID-19. Sequenced sample: peripheral blood. The chain joins TRBV18 to TRBJ2-1; 8 nucleotides agree with TRBD2. CDR3 bases: TGTGCCAGCTCACCGATGAGCGGGAGCATATACAATGAGCAGTTCTTC. This sequence encodes CASSPMSGSIYNEQFF.